The clone carrying this T cell receptor beta chain was detected once. The antigen is unknown. The CDR3 extends over 19 amino acids. V lost 0 bases and J 0 bases, leaving 20 bases between the germline ends. CDR1 and CDR2 from the germline V gene are LGHNA and YNFKEQ. The data were obtained in a study of T cell responses to AZD1222 COVID-19 vaccine. Measured with immunoSEQ multiplex PCR; TCRdb has only the in-frame clones, and not every one. The sample has fewer than 200,000 clones; around 90% are singletons. Study outcomes and limitations: At baseline, just 5 or 6 AZD1222 recipients tested seropositive.

The chain couples TRBV4-2 to TRBJ2-5, with a tentative D call TRBD1 (6 bases). The source material was peripheral blood, sampled on day 0 of AZD1222 vaccination. The TCR was taken from an adult in good health. CDR3 nucleotides: TGTGCCAGCAGCCAAGATCTGAGTGGAGGCCAGGGGTACCAAGAGACCCAGTACTTC. This encodes CASSQDLSGGQGYQETQYF.